The 27 T cell receptor beta chains in this list originate from one sample, sequenced in a study of blood T cells in healthy people across ages. Combining a sample-barcoded 5' primer with a J-beta primer mix, a second PCR ran for roughly 6 to 12 cycles. Each CDR3 protein is one row after TCRdb ran MiXCR on the 5' RACE reads. The table includes more than 650,000 distinct CDR3 sequences, 20% to 25% detected once. Sequenced sample: blood. Receptors originate from a man aged 70 or older in good health.

This clonotype has more than one count but fewer than ten. The chain couples TRBV7-9 to TRBJ2-7, with TRBD2 matching over 12 bases. This CDR3 comprises 16 residues. V lost 5 bases and J lost 3; bases outside the gene matches: 8. The germline CDR1 and CDR2 sequences are SEHNR and FQNEAQ (reference sequence). In DNA, the CDR3 is TGTGCCAGCAGCCCAACCGGACTAGCGGGAATCTACGAGCAGTACTTC. It translates to CASSPTGLAGIYEQYF.

The chain recombines TRBV12-3 or TRBV12-4 with TRBJ2-5; D is perhaps TRBD1 (6 bases). CDR3 length equals 15 residues. V was clipped by 1 base and J by 2 bases, with 11 bases between them. CDR3 region: CASSLGGTIQETQYF. The CDR3 nucleotides read TGTGCCAGCAGTTTAGGGGGGACAATTCAAGAGACCCAGTACTTC.

Only a few counts were recorded for this clonotype. This chain connects TRBV10-3 to TRBJ2-1, with 12 bases fitting TRBD2. The CDR3 totals 14 residues. V dropped 4 bases and J dropped 5; count of bases not matched to a gene: 0. Looked up from germline, CDR1 is ENHRY and CDR2 is SYGVKD. In nucleotides, the CDR3 is TGTGCCATCAGTGGACTAGCGGGAGACAATGAGCAGTTCTTC. Protein sequence: CAISGLAGDNEQFF.

The J gene is TRBJ1-1, the V gene TRBV4-1; weak D call: TRBD1 (6 bases). The germline CDR1 and CDR2 sequences are MGHRA and YSYEKL. With 0 bases removed from V and 11 bases from J, the gap between germline ends came to 19 bases. The CDR3 extends over 15 amino acids. This chain's CDR3 is CASSQDPGTRRIAFF. CDR3 in DNA: TGCGCCAGCAGCCAAGATCCGGGGACAAGAAGGATTGCTTTCTTT.

This clonotype turned up a few times. The CDR3 nucleotides are TGTGCCTGGAGTGCAACGACAGGGAGGTTCAATGAGCAGTTCTTC. Translating it yields CAWSATTGRFNEQFF. V gene TRBV30 combines with J gene TRBJ2-1; TRBD1 is a possible D gene (7 bases). Germline lookup yields CDR1 GTSNPN and CDR2 SVGIG (reference sequence). V was shortened by 1 base and J by 6 bases, with 16 bases between the two germline ends. This CDR3 spans 15 amino acids. Filled out from reference TRBV30 and TRBJ2-1, the complete variable domain reads SQTIHQWPATLVQPVGSPLSLECTVEGTSNPNLYWYRQAAGRGLQLLFYSVGIGQISSEVPQNLSASRPQDRQFILSSKKLLLSDSGFYLCAWSATTGRFNEQFFGPGTRLTVL.

CDR3 nucleotides: TGTGCCACGTCCCGGGACAGGGGTGACGATGAGCAGTTCTTC. Its protein is CATSRDRGDDEQFF. The chain couples TRBV10-3 to TRBJ2-1; TRBD1 aligns across 10 bases. Trimming took 10 bases from V and 8 from J; bases not matched to a gene: 11. Looked up from germline, CDR1 is ENHRY and CDR2 is SYGVKD. This CDR3 has 14 amino acids.

The genes are TRBV27 and TRBJ1-5, with 9 bases lining up with TRBD1. The CDR3 spans 16 residues. Germline assignment: CDR1 MNHEY and CDR2 SMNVEV (reference sequence). With 6 bases clipped from V and 2 bases from J, the junction kept 8 bases outside the gene matches. The CDR3 loop reads CASSGTGIFGNQPQHF. The CDR3 bases are TGTGCCAGCAGCGGGACAGGGATTTTTGGCAATCAGCCCCAGCATTTT.

This clonotype occurred a few times. V and J are TRBV6-5 and TRBJ2-1, with 12 bases matching TRBD2. Germline lookup yields CDR1 MNHEY and CDR2 SVGAGI. This CDR3 has 15 residues. V gave up 6 bases and J gave up 8 bases; unmatched junction bases: 8. CDR3 coding DNA: TGTGCCAGCAGACAAACCGGACTAGCGGGATATGAGCAGTTCTTC. Residues: CASRQTGLAGYEQFF.

This clonotype showed up just a few times. This chain links TRBV20-1 with TRBJ2-1; D gene uncertain. The J call may be incorrect, as the DNA end agrees better with TRBJ2-7. This CDR3 has 15 amino acids. Germline V CDR1 and CDR2: DFQATT, SNEGSKA (reference sequence). CDR3 sequence (DNA): TGCAGTGCTACCCACGACATGCTTTTCTCCTACGAGCAGTACTTC. This codes for CSATHDMLFSYEQYF.

In this sample, this clonotype turned up a few times. The V gene is TRBV3-1, the J gene TRBJ1-1; D not resolved. In germline, CDR1 is LGHDT, CDR2 YNNKEL (reference sequence). There are 15 residues in the CDR3. V lost 1 base and J lost 0, with 9 bases in between. CDR3 nucleotides: TGTGCCAGCAGCCAAGGGGCAGATATGAACACTGAAGCTTTCTTT. It codes for CASSQGADMNTEAFF.

The V gene is TRBV24-1, the J gene TRBJ2-4; possibly TRBD1 for D (5 bases). This CDR3 is 15 amino acids long. Germline V gene sequence: CDR1 KGHDR, CDR2 SFDVKD. The ends were cut back, 3 bases at V and 0 bases at J, with 8 bases in the middle. In DNA form, the CDR3 reads TGTGCCACCAGTGATAGCAGGGAAGCCAAAAACATTCAGTACTTC. Residues: CATSDSREAKNIQYF.

The chain employs TRBV12-3 or TRBV12-4 and TRBJ1-4; unclear D gene. Trimming pared 5 bases from V and 7 bases from J, leaving 14 bases between. The length of the CDR3 is 14 residues. The CDR3 coding sequence is TGTGCCAGCAGTCGGGTCCCGGGGAGTGAAAAACTGTTTTTT. It specifies CASSRVPGSEKLFF.

This clonotype was observed at least ten times. V gene TRBV25-1 combines with J gene TRBJ2-2; no definite D call. Between the trimmed V and J ends, which lost 4 bases and 3 bases, there was a span of 9 bases. Germline V gene sequence: CDR1 MGHDK, CDR2 SYGVNS. The CDR3 spans 14 residues. The CDR3 spells CASSAYIDTGELFF. The CDR3 bases are TGTGCCAGCAGTGCATACATAGACACCGGGGAGCTGTTTTTT.

The chain has TRBV7-6 and TRBJ1-6; 7 positions match TRBD1. V dropped 6 bases and J dropped 0; count of bases not matched to a gene: 11. The CDR3 is 18 amino acids. Germline CDR1 SGHVS, CDR2 FNYEAQ. The CDR3 nucleotides read TGTGCCAGCAGACCTAACCCAGGGGGGAGCTCCTATAATTCACCCCTCCACTTT. Protein sequence: CASRPNPGGSSYNSPLHF.

This clonotype was detected a few times. J is TRBJ2-3 and V is TRBV11-2, with D unresolved. This CDR3 comprises 17 residues. Trimming stripped 0 bases from V and 1 base from J, with 14 bases between. Germline V gene lookup returns CDR1 SGHAT and CDR2 FQNNGV. The CDR3 loop reads CASSLDAEWRGTDTQYF. The CDR3 nucleotides are TGTGCCAGCAGCTTAGATGCGGAATGGAGAGGCACAGATACGCAGTATTTT.

This clonotype appeared a few times. This chain uses TRBV20-1 with TRBJ2-1, with unresolved D. CDR1 is DFQATT and CDR2 is SNEGSKA in the germline V gene (reference sequence). The CDR3 contains 11 residues. The V end lost 5 bases, the J end lost 8 bases, and 10 bases lay between the germline ends. The CDR3 is CSAPLADEQFF. CDR3 DNA: TGCAGTGCTCCGTTGGCGGATGAGCAGTTCTTC.

V usage is TRBV21-1 and J usage is TRBJ2-1. TRBV21-1 is recorded as a pseudogene. The CDR3 sequence is 15 residues long. In DNA form, the CDR3 reads TGTGCCAGCAGCAAGGCTCGGCAACCGGCCGATGAGCAGTTCTTC. Translating gives CASSKARQPADEQFF.

The rearrangement links TRBV6-1 to TRBJ2-5; possibly TRBD1 for D (5 bases). Germline V gives CDR1 MNHNS, CDR2 SASEGT. The V end was cut by 6 bases, the J end by 3 bases, with 14 bases between. This CDR3 comprises 14 residues. CDR3 sequence reads: CASRVGLVEETQYF. CDR3 DNA: TGTGCCAGCAGGGTGGGGCTAGTCGAAGAGACCCAGTACTTC.

The chain recombines TRBV29-1 with TRBJ1-1; D remains ambiguous. The V gene lost 5 bases and the J gene lost 1 base, with 11 bases spanning the gap. CDR1 SQVTM and CDR2 ANQGSEA come from the germline V gene. The CDR3 loop spans 13 amino acids. This chain's CDR3 is CSVQLRKNTEAFF. As DNA, the CDR3 is TGCAGCGTTCAATTACGGAAGAACACTGAAGCTTTCTTT. Combining the CDR3 with reference TRBV29-1 and TRBJ1-1 gives the whole variable domain SAVISQKPSRDICQRGTSLTIQCQVDSQVTMMFWYRQQPGQSLTLIATANQGSEATYESGFVIDKFPISRPNLTFSTLTVSNMSPEDSSIYLCSVQLRKNTEAFFGQGTRLTVV.

The rearrangement joins TRBV7-9 to TRBJ2-1; no firm D call. CDR3 length: 12 amino acids. Germline V gives CDR1 SEHNR, CDR2 FQNEAQ (reference sequence). The V and J ends lost 5 bases and 6 bases respectively, with 8 bases between them. The CDR3 nucleotides read TGTGCCAGCAGCATAGGACCCAATGAGCAGTTCTTC. This sequence encodes CASSIGPNEQFF.

The rearrangement joins TRBV20-1 to TRBJ1-1; 8 nucleotides match TRBD1. CDR1 and CDR2 (germline): DFQATT, SNEGSKA (reference sequence). The CDR3 has 15 amino acids. V shed 3 bases and J 9 bases; nucleotides not matched to a gene: 15. CDR3 sequence: CSASINTGTGFKAFF. CDR3 nucleotides: TGCAGTGCTAGCATAAACACCGGGACAGGCTTCAAAGCTTTCTTT.

This chain connects TRBV30 to TRBJ2-5; 8 bases align to TRBD2. V shed 3 bases, J shed 4 bases, and the junction held 10 bases outside the gene matches. Germline V CDR1 and CDR2: GTSNPN, SVGIG (reference sequence). CDR3 length equals 15 residues. The CDR3 DNA reads as TGTGCCTGGAGGGCCGGGACTAGGATCTCAGAGACCCAGTACTTC. Translating gives CAWRAGTRISETQYF.

This clonotype has a handful of counts. This chain connects TRBV27 to TRBJ1-1; tentatively, D is TRBD1 (5 bases). The V gene's germline CDR1 is MNHEY and CDR2 SMNVEV (reference sequence). V gave up 7 bases and J gave up 1 base, with 13 bases separating them. This CDR3 is built from 14 residues. The CDR3 is CASTPGRTNTEAFF. The CDR3, as DNA: TGTGCCAGCACCCCAGGGCGAACGAACACTGAAGCTTTCTTT.

The chain has TRBV10-3 and TRBJ2-7; 8 bases are shared with TRBD1. The germline V gene encodes CDR1 ENHRY and CDR2 SYGVKD. V lost 6 bases and J lost 4; bases outside the gene matches: 8. This CDR3 has 14 residues. CDR3: CAISRTGNVYEQYF. Here the CDR3 DNA reads TGTGCCATCAGCAGGACAGGGAATGTTTACGAGCAGTACTTC.

CDR3 nucleotides: TGTGCCATCAGTGAGCCAGCCTCGGGCACTGAAGCTTTCTTT. Protein sequence: CAISEPASGTEAFF. The chain uses TRBV10-3 and TRBJ1-1; D unresolved. V dropped 2 bases and J dropped 4 bases, with 11 bases sitting between them. In germline, CDR1 is ENHRY, CDR2 SYGVKD. This CDR3 region has 14 residues.

This clonotype has a handful of counts. Here the CDR3 reads CSVVPQSRYNEQFF. The CDR3, as DNA: TGCAGCGTTGTCCCCCAGTCACGCTACAATGAGCAGTTCTTC. V is TRBV29-1 and J is TRBJ2-1; no definite D call. The ends were cut back, 4 bases at V and 3 bases at J, with 13 bases in the middle. Germline V gives CDR1 SQVTM, CDR2 ANQGSEA. CDR3 length equals 14 residues.

Note on this clonotype: This CDR3 is missing its conserved last phenylalanine or tryptophan, likely due to a read error. The chain has TRBV4-2 and TRBJ1-1; TRBD1 aligns across 7 bases. The J segment lost 7 bases and the V segment lost 0 bases, leaving 5 bases of the junction unmatched. CDR3 length: 14 residues. Germline CDR1 and CDR2: LGHNA and YNFKEQ. CDR3 DNA: TGTGCCAGCAGCCAAGAAAAAGGGGGCGGTGAAGCTTTCTCT. It codes for CASSQEKGGGEAFS.